This T cell receptor beta chain was sequenced for a study of T-cell reconstitution after alpha-beta-depleted transplantation in children. TCRbeta library preparation incorporated unique molecular identifiers. TCRdb reprocessed the PCR reads with MiXCR, giving one entry per CDR3 protein. The sample has roughly 200,000 distinct CDR3 sequences, approximately 7% seen once. Trimming left V 10 bases short and J 5 bases short, with 12 bases between. The CDR3 covers 12 residues. From germline, CDR1 is MNHEY and CDR2 SVGAGI. This clonotype was found many times. The sequence was obtained from a boy between 2 and 10 years old with acute lymphoblastic leukemia, due to receive a stem cell transplant. Sequencing was performed on PBMCs, taken before TCRalphabeta/CD19-depleted stem cell transplant. The gene calls are TRBV6-5 and TRBJ2-1; D ambiguous. CDR3 region: CATGGLNNEQFF. The CDR3 DNA is TGTGCCACGGGCGGTTTGAACAATGAGCAGTTCTTC.